This T cell receptor (beta chain) was observed in a study of T cells in Graves' hyperthyroidism and ophthalmopathy. Overall study findings and caveats: Blood held most thyroid clonotypes expanded above 0.001 frequency.

Each diagnosis drew on symptoms, thyroxine, TRAb, thyroid ultrasound and orbital computed tomography findings. This clonotype was recorded at least ten times. Its antigen is unidentified. Germline V gene data show CDR1 as MNHEY and CDR2 as SMNVEV (reference sequence). There are 14 residues in the CDR3. The V and J ends lost 1 base and 2 bases respectively, with 9 bases between them. There were TCR beta CDR3 regions amplified from RNA transcripts. The HTBI primer set was used in a first-round RT-PCR of the TCR CDR3. A single record per CDR3 protein comes from TCRdb applying MiXCR to the multiplex PCR reads. The sample has fewer than 550,000 distinct CDR3 sequences; around 22% are singletons.

The chain carries TRBV27 and TRBJ2-7; the D is unclear. This sequence originates from a woman in her 30s with Graves' ophthalmopathy. The source material was blood. The CDR3 loop reads CASSLLSGTYEQYF. CDR3 nucleotide sequence: TGTGCCAGCAGTTTATTGTCTGGCACCTACGAGCAGTACTTC.